This TCR beta chain was found in a study of Ad26.COV2.S vaccination and SARS-CoV-2 variants. Indicated treatment: around 19 received Ad26.COV2.S at low or high dose, single or two shots; a few received placebo; per-sample allocation not given. On day 63 after the first injection, vaccine and placebo recipients gave samples. A single count supports this clone. CDR1 is GTSNPN and CDR2 is SVGIG in the germline V gene (reference sequence). This CDR3 is built from 13 residues. V lost 3 bases, J lost 2 bases, and 2 bases stayed unmatched. Measured with immunoSEQ multiplex PCR; TCRdb has only the in-frame clones, and not every one. The sample lists hundreds of thousands of clones; around 89% were seen once.

This receptor was identified in a person aged 18 to 59 who received the Ad26.COV2.S COVID-19 vaccine or a placebo. This chain joins TRBV30 and TRBJ2-7, with 9 bases matching TRBD2. Source: peripheral blood, taken in a trial of Ad26.COV2.S vaccine versus placebo. CDR3 sequence (DNA): TGTGCCTGGAGGCTAGCGGGGACCTACGAGCAGTACTTC. Translated: CAWRLAGTYEQYF.